Sequencing of this TCR beta chain was carried out in a study of T cell changes during pregnancy in multiple sclerosis. Clones were read by immunoSEQ multiplex PCR, and TCRdb kept only the in-frame ones, dropping some. The repertoire holds approximately 40,000 clones, with around 90% as singletons. V lost 6 bases to trimming and J lost 7 bases; unmatched junction nucleotides: 3. CDR1 is MNHEY and CDR2 is SVGAGI in the germline V gene. This CDR3 comprises 12 residues. The sequencing here drew on CD4+ T cells from peripheral blood mononuclear cells, taken before pregnancy. The sequence came from a female donor with multiple sclerosis, enrolled in a pregnancy study. The rearrangement links TRBV6-5 to TRBJ2-4, with 7 bases aligning to TRBD2. For the CDR3, the DNA is TGTGCCAGCAGGTCGGGGGGTAACATTCAGTACTTC. Protein sequence: CASRSGGNIQYF.